This TCR beta chain was found in a study of blood T cell repertoires in COVID-19 (dated by TCRdb to about 2020). Background for the entire study: The collaborator samples originated in the United States, Italy and Spain and spanned the acute and convalescent phases of COVID-19. The material from the prospective study consisted of cDNA or gDNA derived from T cells, B-cell-depleted T cells, or PBMCs. Samples were obtained from the ongoing ImmuneRACE study (first 160 participants) and from 1,254 subjects provided by 6 global collaborators. The repertoires were released in a freely available public database intended as a resource for research on the immune response to SARS-CoV-2. HLA class I and class II types, where available, came from metadata supplied by the sample provider rather than from assay-based typing. The sample metadata nearly always contained a de-identified subject ID, COVID-19 status, age in years and sex. The dataset comprised deeply sampled blood TCRbeta repertoires from subjects exposed to, actively infected with, or recovered from COVID-19. Broad study findings and their caveats: The amount of clinical and demographic metadata varied by source and participant and was provided uncurated.

Looking up the germline V gene yields CDR1 SGHRS and CDR2 YFSETQ. The CDR3 runs 15 amino acids, cysteine and phenylalanine included. Kept here is only the CDR3 DNA, which spans 45 bases and is read in frame from base 1. Germline trimming: 4 bases from V, 0 bases from J; junction bases outside gene matches: 5. A word on this clone: Its antigen remains unidentified. No base-level quality is on record; no much larger clone is a single base apart.

Participants in the prospective study were enrolled through a virtual design, were aged about 18 to 89 years, and lived in approximately 24 United States geographic areas. In the prospective study, cohorts were assigned on the basis of participant-reported clinical history obtained from a screening survey and a study questionnaire. ImmuneRACE Cohort 3 recovered participants were defined by two consecutive negative NP/OP PCR tests, healthcare professional clearance, or symptom resolution. Mobile phlebotomists in the prospective study collected whole blood, serum and a nasopharyngeal or oropharyngeal swab from every participant. Prospective study participants could optionally give additional blood draws and questionnaires over an approximately 2-month period. Blood samples from the prospective study were shipped frozen or at room temperature prior to DNA extraction. The immunoSEQ Assay, a bias-controlled multiplex PCR, was used to amplify TCRbeta CDR3 regions from genomic DNA. In the paper's pipeline: Nucleated cell counts per sample were estimated from amplification of reference gene primers within the assay. To quantify the absolute abundance of each unique TCRbeta CDR3 rearrangement, sequence reads were collapsed and filtered. For each sample, productive Simpson clonality was calculated by taking the square root of Simpson's diversity index across productive rearrangements. Here the immuneACCESS table is served through TCRdb, limited to in-frame sequences with V and J called. Missing clones are a known gap in these copies; in checked studies unresolved V genes cover under half, and the rest lacks a known reason. The V and J calls and clone size come from that table; D and trimming were worked out from the DNA. This sample holds about 250,000 clones; about 93% were observed only once. Clones ranked in the top ten supply under 2.5% of the sample.

The sample was PBMCs or T cells enriched from blood (not recorded which). This sequence uses TRBV5-1 and TRBJ2-3, and TRBD1 matches 7 of the central bases. The origin of this receptor is a woman between 18 and 29 years old who had recovered from COVID-19. The base sequence is TGCGCCAGCAGCCGACAGGGCCCTAGCACAGATACGCAGTATTTT. The resulting protein is CASSRQGPSTDTQYF.